This T cell receptor beta chain was captured in a study of graft-versus-host responses after intestinal transplantation. On the study more broadly: For two to four years after anti-thymocyte globulin induction, all recipients took tacrolimus and steroids.

Sequenced by immunoSEQ multiplex PCR; TCRdb stores in-frame clones only, minus some. The table records 60,000 to 75,000 clones, approximately 91% of them present only once. V was clipped by 5 bases and J by 7 bases, with 17 bases between them. CDR1 and CDR2 from the germline V gene are MNHEY and SVGAGI. This CDR3 region has 14 residues. Intraepithelial lymphocytes and lamina propria lymphocytes were released through processing of graft tissue. The V and J genes are TRBV6-5 and TRBJ1-2, with D possibly being TRBD1 (5 bases). Sample: ileum tissue, taken less than 400 days after transplant. The sequence was obtained from a human patient who received an intestinal transplant, so some T cells may come from the graft donor. The CDR3 reads CASSDHTGGSGYTF. The CDR3 DNA reads as TGTGCCAGCAGTGACCACACAGGAGGAAGTGGCTACACCTTC.